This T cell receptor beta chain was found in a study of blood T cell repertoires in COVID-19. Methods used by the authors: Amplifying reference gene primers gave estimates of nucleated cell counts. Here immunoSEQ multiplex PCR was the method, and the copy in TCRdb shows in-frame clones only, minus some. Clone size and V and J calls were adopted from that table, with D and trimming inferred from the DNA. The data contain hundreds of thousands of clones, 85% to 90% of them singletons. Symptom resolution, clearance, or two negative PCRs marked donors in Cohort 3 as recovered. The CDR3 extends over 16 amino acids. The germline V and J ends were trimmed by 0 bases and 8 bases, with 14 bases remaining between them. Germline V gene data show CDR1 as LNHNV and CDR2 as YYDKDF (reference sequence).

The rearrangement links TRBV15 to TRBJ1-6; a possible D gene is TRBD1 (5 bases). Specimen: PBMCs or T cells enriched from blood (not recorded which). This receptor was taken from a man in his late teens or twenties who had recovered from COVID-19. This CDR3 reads CATSRERNRSDSPLHF. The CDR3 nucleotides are TGTGCCACCAGCAGAGAGAGGAACAGGTCAGATTCACCCCTCCACTTT.